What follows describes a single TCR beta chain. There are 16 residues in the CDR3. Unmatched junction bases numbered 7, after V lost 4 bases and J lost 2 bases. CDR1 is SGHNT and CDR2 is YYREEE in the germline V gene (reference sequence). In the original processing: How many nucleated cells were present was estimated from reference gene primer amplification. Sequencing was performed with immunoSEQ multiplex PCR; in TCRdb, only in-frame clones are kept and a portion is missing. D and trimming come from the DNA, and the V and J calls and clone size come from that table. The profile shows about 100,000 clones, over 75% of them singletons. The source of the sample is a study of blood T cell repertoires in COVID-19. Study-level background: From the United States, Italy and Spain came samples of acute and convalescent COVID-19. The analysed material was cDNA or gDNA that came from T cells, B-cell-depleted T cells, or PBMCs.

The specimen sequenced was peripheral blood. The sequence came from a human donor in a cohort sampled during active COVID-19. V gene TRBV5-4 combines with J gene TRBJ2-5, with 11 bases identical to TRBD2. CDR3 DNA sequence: TGTGCCAGCAGCCCCCGACTAGCGGGGCCACAAGAGACCCAGTACTTC. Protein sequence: CASSPRLAGPQETQYF.